The clone carrying this T cell receptor (beta chain) was seen only a few times. This sample stems from a study of identical twins. V lost 0 bases and J 4 bases, leaving 9 bases between the germline ends. Germline V lookup: CDR1 LGHDT, CDR2 YNNKEL (reference sequence). This CDR3 comprises 14 residues. TCRdb re-derived calls from the 5' RACE reads in MiXCR, one entry per CDR3 protein. The data contain a few hundred thousand distinct CDR3 sequences, 9% to 10% of them seen just once; the ten biggest clones take up 2.5% to 3.5%. These data also formed part of another study, on yellow fever vaccine responses in identical twins. That work adds: On the reported evidence, twins' vaccine T cell responses seemed partly convergent and partly personalized.

The source is a woman between 18 and 30 years old in good health. The genes are TRBV3-1 and TRBJ2-5, with D perhaps matching TRBD1 (5 bases). Sequenced sample: PBMCs. The CDR3 nucleotides are TGTGCCAGCAGCCAAGATCCAGGGATAGAGACCCAGTACTTC. Amino acid sequence: CASSQDPGIETQYF.